A selection of T cell receptor beta chains follows, all from one sample in a study of Ad26.COV2.S vaccination and SARS-CoV-2 variants. Sequencing used immunoSEQ multiplex PCR; TCRdb keeps in-frame clones, though not all of them. Of about 420,000 clones listed, approximately 90% were seen once; the top ten hold 3.6%. The sequences come from peripheral blood, collected in a trial of Ad26.COV2.S vaccine versus placebo. These receptors all stem from a person between 18 and 65 years old who received the Ad26.COV2.S COVID-19 vaccine or a placebo. Both conserved end residues are part of each CDR3. The order of the fields is CDR3 protein, CDR3 DNA, clone size, J gene, V gene, D gene. The D gene is left open where the match is weak. Size is omitted from some rows. Given values are once, few, many or a class for expanded clones.

CDR3aa: CASSLDQGANEQFF
CDR3nt: TGTGCCAGCAGCTTAGATCAGGGGGCAAATGAGCAGTTCTTC
abundance: -
j_gene: TRBJ2-1
v_gene: TRBV11-1
d_gene: TRBD1

CDR3aa: CARRGLGSETQYF
CDR3nt: TGTGCCAGAAGGGGTCTAGGGTCAGAGACCCAGTACTTC
abundance: -
j_gene: TRBJ2-5
v_gene: TRBV2
d_gene: -

CDR3aa: CASSQVPGAKETQYF
CDR3nt: TGCGCCAGCAGCCAAGTCCCAGGGGCGAAGGAGACCCAGTACTTC
abundance: -
j_gene: TRBJ2-5
v_gene: TRBV4-1
d_gene: -

CDR3aa: CAGSRGAEADTQYF
CDR3nt: TGTGCCGGATCCAGGGGGGCCGAAGCAGATACGCAGTATTTT
abundance: once
j_gene: TRBJ2-3
v_gene: TRBV30
d_gene: -

CDR3aa: CSVELDRDDEQYF
CDR3nt: TGCAGCGTTGAACTCGACAGGGACGACGAGCAGTACTTC
abundance: -
j_gene: TRBJ2-7
v_gene: TRBV29-1
d_gene: TRBD1

CDR3aa: CASSWTDTQYF
CDR3nt: TGCGCCAGCAGCTGGACAGATACGCAGTATTTT
abundance: -
j_gene: TRBJ2-3
v_gene: TRBV4-1
d_gene: -

CDR3aa: CASSDRGTGDTDTQYF
CDR3nt: TGTGCCAGCAGCGACAGGGGGACAGGGGATACAGATACGCAGTATTTT
abundance: medium-sized
j_gene: TRBJ2-3
v_gene: TRBV6-4
d_gene: TRBD1

CDR3aa: CASSASSSYEQYF
CDR3nt: TGTGCCAGCAGCGCCTCTAGCTCCTACGAGCAGTACTTC
abundance: -
j_gene: TRBJ2-7
v_gene: TRBV9
d_gene: -

CDR3aa: CASRRSLQETQYF
CDR3nt: TGTGCCAGTAGGAGGAGCCTACAAGAGACCCAGTACTTC
abundance: -
j_gene: TRBJ2-5
v_gene: TRBV19
d_gene: -

CDR3aa: CASSWGARVAGELFF
CDR3nt: TGTGCCAGCAGTTGGGGCGCTAGGGTAGCCGGGGAGCTGTTTTTT
abundance: -
j_gene: TRBJ2-2
v_gene: TRBV6-2/TRBV6-3
d_gene: -

CDR3aa: CASSLSGSGANVLTF
CDR3nt: TGTGCCAGCAGTTTATCCGGGAGTGGGGCCAACGTCCTGACTTTC
abundance: many
j_gene: TRBJ2-6
v_gene: TRBV6-2/TRBV6-3
d_gene: -

CDR3aa: CAWSVGTGFGNTIYF
CDR3nt: TGTGCCTGGAGTGTAGGGACAGGTTTTGGAAACACCATATATTTT
abundance: -
j_gene: TRBJ1-3
v_gene: TRBV30
d_gene: TRBD1

CDR3aa: CASSQELTGNEKLFF
CDR3nt: TGTGCCAGCAGCCAAGAATTAACAGGGAATGAAAAACTGTTTTTT
abundance: few
j_gene: TRBJ1-4
v_gene: TRBV4-2
d_gene: -

CDR3aa: CSSSEGSPLHF
CDR3nt: TGCAGTTCCTCCGAGGGGTCACCCCTCCACTTT
abundance: -
j_gene: TRBJ1-6
v_gene: TRBV20-1
d_gene: -

CDR3aa: CASSWGWRTPYGYTF
CDR3nt: TGTGCCAGCAGCTGGGGCTGGAGGACACCCTATGGCTACACCTTC
abundance: -
j_gene: TRBJ1-2
v_gene: TRBV28
d_gene: -

CDR3aa: CASRSRIYEQYF
CDR3nt: TGTGCCAGCAGGTCAAGGATCTACGAGCAGTACTTC
abundance: -
j_gene: TRBJ2-7
v_gene: TRBV28
d_gene: -

CDR3aa: CASGTSVYEQYF
CDR3nt: TGTGCCTCCGGGACTAGCGTATACGAGCAGTACTTC
abundance: -
j_gene: TRBJ2-7
v_gene: TRBV30
d_gene: TRBD2

CDR3aa: CASNPTGLGNTIYF
CDR3nt: TGTGCCAGCAACCCGACAGGCCTGGGAAACACCATATATTTT
abundance: -
j_gene: TRBJ1-3
v_gene: TRBV9
d_gene: -

CDR3aa: CASSLAATGTSGNTIYF
CDR3nt: TGTGCCAGCAGCTTAGCGGCGACCGGGACATCTGGAAACACCATATATTTT
abundance: -
j_gene: TRBJ1-3
v_gene: TRBV7-9
d_gene: -

CDR3aa: CASSLRGTAITGEQYF
CDR3nt: TGTGCCAGCAGTTTACGAGGGACAGCAATAACGGGGGAGCAGTACTTC
abundance: -
j_gene: TRBJ2-7
v_gene: TRBV27
d_gene: TRBD1

CDR3aa: CASSLDGLTYEQYF
CDR3nt: TGTGCCAGCAGTTTAGACGGACTGACCTACGAGCAGTACTTC
abundance: -
j_gene: TRBJ2-7
v_gene: TRBV6-2/TRBV6-3
d_gene: -

CDR3aa: CATSRGDSNQPQHF
CDR3nt: TGTGCCACCAGCAGAGGAGATTCGAATCAGCCCCAGCATTTT
abundance: -
j_gene: TRBJ1-5
v_gene: TRBV15
d_gene: -

CDR3aa: CASSLSDRYNEQFF
CDR3nt: TGTGCCAGCAGTTTATCGGACAGATACAATGAGCAGTTCTTC
abundance: -
j_gene: TRBJ2-1
v_gene: TRBV28
d_gene: -

CDR3aa: CASSLGSGQGTEAFF
CDR3nt: TGTGCCAGCAGCTTAGGCTCGGGACAGGGGACTGAAGCTTTCTTT
abundance: -
j_gene: TRBJ1-1
v_gene: TRBV13
d_gene: TRBD1

CDR3aa: CASSEQLSSYNSPLHF
CDR3nt: TGTGCCAGCAGTGAACAGCTAAGCTCCTATAATTCACCCCTCCACTTT
abundance: -
j_gene: TRBJ1-6
v_gene: TRBV2
d_gene: -

CDR3aa: CASSIEQFSYNEQFF
CDR3nt: TGTGCCAGTAGTATAGAACAATTCTCCTACAATGAGCAGTTCTTC
abundance: -
j_gene: TRBJ2-1
v_gene: TRBV19
d_gene: -

CDR3aa: CASSLSPARGANTGELFF
CDR3nt: TGTGCCAGCAGCTTATCCCCCGCCCGGGGAGCGAACACCGGGGAGCTGTTTTTT
abundance: -
j_gene: TRBJ2-2
v_gene: TRBV7-7
d_gene: -

CDR3aa: CASCGRGWSGELFF
CDR3nt: TGTGCCAGCTGCGGAAGGGGTTGGTCCGGGGAGCTGTTTTTT
abundance: -
j_gene: TRBJ2-2
v_gene: TRBV6-5
d_gene: -

CDR3aa: CASSARGTGGISTYNEQFF
CDR3nt: TGTGCCAGCAGTGCAAGAGGGACAGGGGGCATTTCGACCTACAATGAGCAGTTCTTC
abundance: -
j_gene: TRBJ2-1
v_gene: TRBV7-9
d_gene: TRBD1

CDR3aa: CASSSTGVGGYTF
CDR3nt: TGTGCCAGCAGCTCAACAGGGGTCGGGGGCTACACCTTC
abundance: -
j_gene: TRBJ1-2
v_gene: TRBV7-9
d_gene: TRBD1

CDR3aa: CASSVAGVRRELFF
CDR3nt: TGTGCCAGCAGCGTAGCAGGGGTACGTAGGGAGCTGTTTTTT
abundance: -
j_gene: TRBJ2-2
v_gene: TRBV9
d_gene: -

CDR3aa: CASSQVGGHTDTQYF
CDR3nt: TGCGCCAGCAGCCAAGTAGGGGGCCACACAGATACGCAGTATTTT
abundance: -
j_gene: TRBJ2-3
v_gene: TRBV4-3
d_gene: TRBD1

CDR3aa: CAWGDGQSPLHF
CDR3nt: TGTGCCTGGGGGGATGGACAGTCACCCCTCCACTTT
abundance: -
j_gene: TRBJ1-6
v_gene: TRBV30
d_gene: -

CDR3aa: CASSYSGRGDSGYTF
CDR3nt: TGTGCCAGCAGTTACTCGGGCAGGGGAGACTCTGGCTACACCTTC
abundance: -
j_gene: TRBJ1-2
v_gene: TRBV6-5
d_gene: -

CDR3aa: CASSALGAGVASGANVLTF
CDR3nt: TGTGCCAGCAGCGCCCTGGGGGCGGGGGTTGCGTCTGGGGCCAACGTCCTGACTTTC
abundance: -
j_gene: TRBJ2-6
v_gene: TRBV11-2
d_gene: -

CDR3aa: CASSLGGSVGEQYF
CDR3nt: TGTGCCAGCAGTTTAGGAGGGTCCGTTGGTGAGCAGTACTTC
abundance: -
j_gene: TRBJ2-7
v_gene: TRBV27
d_gene: -

CDR3aa: CASSLAREAGYTF
CDR3nt: TGCGCCAGCAGCTTGGCCAGGGAGGCTGGCTACACCTTC
abundance: few
j_gene: TRBJ1-2
v_gene: TRBV5-1
d_gene: -

CDR3aa: CASKFDRDLWKYF
CDR3nt: TGTGCCAGCAAATTTGATCGGGACCTTTGGAAGTACTTC
abundance: -
j_gene: TRBJ2-7
v_gene: TRBV2
d_gene: -

CDR3aa: CASSQDVVNEQFF
CDR3nt: TGCGCCAGCAGCCAAGATGTTGTCAATGAGCAGTTCTTC
abundance: once
j_gene: TRBJ2-1
v_gene: TRBV4-1
d_gene: -

CDR3aa: CASSSNGLAEETQYF
CDR3nt: TGTGCCAGCAGCTCCAACGGACTAGCGGAAGAGACCCAGTACTTC
abundance: few
j_gene: TRBJ2-5
v_gene: TRBV7-2
d_gene: TRBD2

CDR3aa: CASPRPGLAGNTDTQYF
CDR3nt: TGTGCCAGCCCTCGACCGGGACTAGCGGGGAACACAGATACGCAGTATTTT
abundance: -
j_gene: TRBJ2-3
v_gene: TRBV11-2
d_gene: TRBD2

CDR3aa: CASSPYGTDAGNTIYF
CDR3nt: TGTGCCAGCAGCCCCTATGGGACAGATGCTGGAAACACCATATATTTT
abundance: -
j_gene: TRBJ1-3
v_gene: TRBV7-8
d_gene: TRBD1

CDR3aa: CAISESGGSTYNEQFF
CDR3nt: TGTGCCATCAGTGAGTCGGGGGGTTCAACCTACAATGAGCAGTTCTTC
abundance: -
j_gene: TRBJ2-1
v_gene: TRBV10-3
d_gene: -

CDR3aa: CASSRTGNEAFF
CDR3nt: TGTGCCAGCTCCCGGACAGGGAACGAAGCTTTCTTT
abundance: -
j_gene: TRBJ1-1
v_gene: TRBV18
d_gene: TRBD1

CDR3aa: CASSLAGTGVVDNQPQHF
CDR3nt: TGTGCCAGCAGTTTGGCCGGGACAGGTGTCGTGGACAATCAGCCCCAGCATTTT
abundance: -
j_gene: TRBJ1-5
v_gene: TRBV28
d_gene: TRBD1

CDR3aa: CSASSLGTGFVEQYF
CDR3nt: TGCAGTGCTAGTTCTCTCGGGACAGGGTTCGTCGAGCAGTACTTC
abundance: -
j_gene: TRBJ2-7
v_gene: TRBV20-1
d_gene: TRBD1

CDR3aa: CASSLEGPGPNEKLFF
CDR3nt: TGCGCCAGCAGCTTGGAAGGTCCGGGGCCTAATGAAAAACTGTTTTTT
abundance: -
j_gene: TRBJ1-4
v_gene: TRBV5-1
d_gene: -

CDR3aa: CATSGAGVNYGYTF
CDR3nt: TGTGCCACCAGTGGAGCAGGGGTCAACTATGGCTACACCTTC
abundance: once
j_gene: TRBJ1-2
v_gene: TRBV24-1
d_gene: -

CDR3aa: CASSGSYGYTF
CDR3nt: TGTGCCAGCAGCGGGTCCTATGGCTACACCTTC
abundance: -
j_gene: TRBJ1-2
v_gene: TRBV9
d_gene: -

CDR3aa: CASRHPVTSGNTIYF
CDR3nt: TGTGCCAGTAGACACCCGGTGACCTCTGGAAACACCATATATTTT
abundance: -
j_gene: TRBJ1-3
v_gene: TRBV19
d_gene: -

CDR3aa: CASSLELAGGDTDTQYF
CDR3nt: TGCGCCAGCAGCTTGGAGTTAGCGGGGGGGGACACAGATACGCAGTATTTT
abundance: -
j_gene: TRBJ2-3
v_gene: TRBV5-1
d_gene: TRBD2